What follows are 23 T cell receptor beta chains derived from one specimen sequenced in a study of blood T cell repertoires in COVID-19. TCRdb's table, derived via immunoSEQ multiplex PCR, lists solely in-frame clones and lacks some. The data contain roughly 300,000 clones, nearly 90% of them singletons. Sequenced input: peripheral blood. Receptors were obtained from a man in his late teens or twenties with active or convalescent COVID-19.

This chain joins TRBV4-1 and TRBJ2-7; D is unclear. The CDR3 totals 12 residues. The germline gives CDR1 MGHRA, CDR2 YSYEKL. V was trimmed by 3 bases and J by 5 bases, leaving 8 bases between them. CDR3 loop: CASSHSVNEQYF. The CDR3, as DNA: TGCGCCAGCAGCCACAGTGTCAACGAGCAGTACTTC.

V usage is TRBV6-2 or TRBV6-3 and J usage is TRBJ2-1, with 11 nucleotides matching TRBD2. The germline V gene encodes CDR1 MNHEY and CDR2 SVGEGT. CDR3 length: 16 amino acids. V lost 6 bases, J lost 6 bases, and 10 bases stayed unmatched. This CDR3 reads CASSNSGGAFPNEQFF. CDR3 nucleotide sequence: TGTGCCAGCAGCAATAGCGGGGGGGCATTCCCCAATGAGCAGTTCTTC.

J is TRBJ2-7 and V is TRBV7-9; TRBD2 matches 8 bases. The germline V gene encodes CDR1 SEHNR and CDR2 FQNEAQ (reference sequence). V gave up 4 bases and J gave up 5 bases; unmatched junction bases: 19. The CDR3 extends over 18 amino acids. Written as DNA, the CDR3 is TGTGCCAGCAGCTCTAGTCCCTCCCGAGCGGGGGCGAAGAACGAGCAGTACTTC. This gives the protein CASSSSPSRAGAKNEQYF.

The rearrangement links TRBV7-2 to TRBJ2-1, with D perhaps TRBD2 (6 bases). Germline V gene lookup returns CDR1 SGHTA and CDR2 FQGNSA. With 5 bases removed from V and 3 bases from J, the gap between germline ends came to 11 bases. The CDR3 runs to 14 residues. CDR3 nucleotide sequence: TGTGCCAGCAGCCAGGGACTCCGCTACAATGAGCAGTTCTTC. Amino acid sequence: CASSQGLRYNEQFF.

This clone was seen a few times. V is TRBV2 and J is TRBJ2-2, with D possibly matching TRBD2 (5 bases). The CDR3 consists of 14 residues. With 2 bases removed from V and 1 base from J, the gap between germline ends came to 5 bases. Germline V gene data show CDR1 as SNHLY and CDR2 as FYNNEI. CDR3: CASSERGNTGELFF. Here the CDR3 DNA reads TGTGCCAGCAGTGAACGGGGGAACACCGGGGAGCTGTTTTTT.

The chain combines TRBV10-1 with TRBJ1-1; a possible D gene is TRBD1 (5 bases). The CDR3 consists of 13 residues. V was clipped by 4 bases and J by 0 bases, with 6 bases between them. Germline assignment: CDR1 WNHNN and CDR2 SYGVQD (reference sequence). In DNA form, the CDR3 reads TGCGCCAGCAGTGGACAGTTGAACACTGAAGCTTTCTTT. The encoded protein is CASSGQLNTEAFF.

This clone was seen once. The DNA for the CDR3 is TGTGCCAGCAGCGTGGAAGCGCTTGGATCGGAGACCCAGTACTTC. Translation gives CASSVEALGSETQYF. The gene calls are TRBV9 and TRBJ2-5; D unresolved. CDR1 is SGDLS and CDR2 is YYNGEE in the germline V gene. CDR3 size: 15 residues. Between the trimmed V and J ends, which lost 2 bases and 5 bases, there was a span of 16 bases.

This chain links TRBV13 with TRBJ1-5; D is unresolved. Trimming removed 5 bases at V and 0 bases at J, with 8 bases between. Germline CDR1 and CDR2: PRHDT and FYEKMQ (reference sequence). The CDR3 consists of 14 residues. The DNA for the CDR3 is TGTGCCAGCAGCCATGCGGGTAGCAATCAGCCCCAGCATTTT. It translates to CASSHAGSNQPQHF.

This chain joins TRBV27 and TRBJ1-4; 8 bases map to TRBD1. CDR1 is MNHEY and CDR2 is SMNVEV in the germline V gene (reference sequence). Trimming at V came to 3 bases and at J to 8 bases, leaving 14 bases not matched to a gene. CDR3 size: 17 residues. The CDR3 DNA sequence: TGTGCCAGCAGTTTCTCCAAATACAGGGGGGCTGGGGAAAAACTGTTTTTT. The encoded protein is CASSFSKYRGAGEKLFF. Drawing the rest from reference TRBV27 and TRBJ1-4, the complete variable domain is EAQVTQNPRYLITVTGKKLTVTCSQNMNHEYMSWYRQDPGLGLRQIYYSMNVEVTDKGDVPEGYKVSRKEKRNFPLILESPSPNQTSLYFCASSFSKYRGAGEKLFFGSGTQLSVL.

The chain employs TRBV6-5 and TRBJ2-5; 10 bases map to TRBD2. Germline V gene lookup returns CDR1 MNHEY and CDR2 SVGAGI. The CDR3 is 15 residues long. Losses at the gene ends were 8 bases for V and 2 bases for J; bases not matched to a gene: 8. CDR3: CASGSTSGPQETQYF. Written as DNA, the CDR3 is TGTGCCAGCGGGTCGACTAGCGGGCCTCAAGAGACCCAGTACTTC.

The chain has TRBV19 and TRBJ1-1; D is perhaps TRBD1 (5 bases). CDR3 length: 15 residues. The germline CDR1 and CDR2 sequences are LNHDA and SQIVND (reference sequence). Trimming cost V 4 bases and J 6 bases, with 18 bases left between them. CDR3 protein: CASSKASSRQSEAFF. CDR3 in DNA: TGTGCCAGTAGTAAGGCCTCAAGTCGACAGTCTGAAGCTTTCTTT. The entire variable domain, with the rest obtained from reference TRBV19 and TRBJ1-1, is as follows: DGGITQSPKYLFRKEGQNVTLSCEQNLNHDAMYWYRQDPGQGLRLIYYSQIVNDFQKGDIAEGYSVSREKKESFPLTVTSAQKNPTAFYLCASSKASSRQSEAFFGQGTRLTVV.

This clone was found a few times. The V gene is TRBV20-1, the J gene TRBJ1-2; D not resolved. The germline V gene has CDR1 DFQATT and CDR2 SNEGSKA (reference sequence). The CDR3 totals 11 residues. V was shortened by 5 bases and J by 7 bases, with 11 bases between the two germline ends. CDR3 in amino acids: CSAAYAAGYTF. The CDR3 DNA reads TGCAGTGCTGCCTACGCGGCTGGCTACACCTTC.

The chain recombines TRBV6-1 with TRBJ1-2; 9 bases line up with TRBD1. The V segment lost 3 bases and the J segment 6 bases; nucleotides outside the gene matches: 8. Germline values: CDR1 MNHNS, CDR2 SASEGT. There are 15 residues in the CDR3. As DNA, the CDR3 is TGTGCCAGCAGTGAGGGGACAGGGATGTATAATGGCTACACCTTC. It yields the protein CASSEGTGMYNGYTF.

The chain combines TRBV7-9 with TRBJ1-2; D is ambiguous. Germline lookup yields CDR1 SEHNR and CDR2 FQNEAQ (reference sequence). This CDR3 comprises 16 residues. Between the trimmed V and J ends, which lost 2 bases and 4 bases, there was a span of 17 bases. The CDR3 sequence: CASSLSEVLRVYGYTF. DNA for the CDR3: TGTGCCAGCAGCTTATCAGAGGTCCTAAGAGTCTATGGCTACACCTTC. Filled out from reference TRBV7-9 and TRBJ1-2, the complete variable domain reads DTGVSQNPRHKITKRGQNVTFRCDPISEHNRLYWYRQTLGQGPEFLTYFQNEAQLEKSRLLSDRFSAERPKGSFSTLEIQRTEQGDSAMYLCASSLSEVLRVYGYTFGSGTRLTVV.

V is TRBV6-5 and J is TRBJ1-2; the D is unclear. Germline V gene sequence: CDR1 MNHEY, CDR2 SVGAGI. V lost 5 bases and J 5 bases, leaving 12 bases between the germline ends. CDR3 size: 13 residues. CDR3 nucleotide sequence: TGTGCCAGCAGTCCCGGACGGGGTTATGGCTACACCTTC. This gives the protein CASSPGRGYGYTF.

The V call is TRBV4-3, the J call TRBJ1-1; possibly TRBD1 for D (6 bases). The CDR3 extends over 16 amino acids. In germline, CDR1 is LGHNA, CDR2 YSLEER. V shed 3 bases and J shed 3 bases, with 17 bases lying between them. The CDR3 DNA is TGCGCCAGCAGCCAGGGTCGCGGAGGGGGGGACACTGAAGCTTTCTTT. Translation gives CASSQGRGGGDTEAFF.

A single count supports this clone. This chain uses TRBV19 with TRBJ1-6; D is perhaps TRBD1 (5 bases). Germline V gives CDR1 LNHDA, CDR2 SQIVND (reference sequence). V shed 5 bases and J shed 0 bases, with 14 bases lying between them. This CDR3 region has 17 residues. CDR3 bases: TGTGCCAGTAGTCCTGGGACTTCGAGCTCCTATAATTCACCCCTCCACTTT. Its translation is CASSPGTSSSYNSPLHF.

The table lists this clone with a few counts. The chain links TRBV15 to TRBJ1-4; D possibly corresponds to TRBD1 (6 bases). CDR3 length: 14 residues. The germline gives CDR1 LNHNV, CDR2 YYDKDF (reference sequence). V was cut by 0 bases and J by 7 bases, with 9 bases left in between. The DNA for the CDR3 is TGTGCCACCAGCAGAGATAGGACAGTTGAAAAACTGTTTTTT. Amino acids: CATSRDRTVEKLFF.

The V and J genes are TRBV19 and TRBJ1-1; D uncertain. This CDR3 region has 10 residues. CDR1 LNHDA and CDR2 SQIVND come from the germline V gene (reference sequence). Trimming left V 6 bases short and J 10 bases short, with 9 bases between. In DNA, the CDR3 is TGTGCCAGTAGAGCCGAGGTAGCTTTCTTT. It translates to CASRAEVAFF. The variable domain in full, with the rest retrieved from reference TRBV19 and TRBJ1-1, is DGGITQSPKYLFRKEGQNVTLSCEQNLNHDAMYWYRQDPGQGLRLIYYSQIVNDFQKGDIAEGYSVSREKKESFPLTVTSAQKNPTAFYLCASRAEVAFFGQGTRLTVV.

The chain is built from TRBV9 and TRBJ2-1; weak D call: TRBD1 (6 bases). Germline CDR1 is SGDLS and CDR2 is YYNGEE. V shed 2 bases and J shed 0 bases, with 15 bases lying between them. The CDR3 length is 17 residues. The CDR3 DNA is TGTGCCAGCAGCGTTGCAGGGGTCTTGAGCTCCTACAATGAGCAGTTCTTC. It yields the protein CASSVAGVLSSYNEQFF. Full variable domain (remainder filled in from reference TRBV9 and TRBJ2-1): DSGVTQTPKHLITATGQRVTLRCSPRSGDLSVYWYQQSLDQGLQFLIQYYNGEERAKGNILERFSAQQFPDLHSELNLSSLELGDSALYFCASSVAGVLSSYNEQFFGPGTRLTVL.

The V and J genes are TRBV18 and TRBJ1-6, with 10 bases that match TRBD1. CDR1 and CDR2 (germline): KGHSH, LQKENI. The CDR3 is 17 residues long. After removal of 1 base from V and 2 bases from J, the junction contained 2 bases not matched to a gene. The CDR3 reads CASSPRQGAPYNSPLHF. The CDR3, as DNA: TGTGCCAGCTCACCACGACAGGGGGCCCCCTATAATTCACCCCTCCACTTT. The complete variable domain, with remaining parts taken from reference TRBV18 and TRBJ1-6, reads NAGVMQNPRHLVRRRGQEARLRCSPMKGHSHVYWYRQLPEEGLKFMVYLQKENIIDESGMPKERFSAEFPKEGPSILRIQQVVRGDSAAYFCASSPRQGAPYNSPLHFGNGTRLTVT.

Remarks on this clone: Other nucleotide sequences from this sample produce the same CDR3. The chain recombines TRBV19 with TRBJ1-1; D ambiguous. The V gene lost 1 base and the J gene lost 7 bases, with 7 bases spanning the gap. The germline V gene has CDR1 LNHDA and CDR2 SQIVND (reference sequence). The CDR3 totals 12 residues. The CDR3 loop is CASSIGPGEAFF. Here the CDR3 DNA reads TGTGCCAGTAGTATAGGGCCGGGTGAAGCTTTCTTT.

The CDR3 coding sequence is TGTGCCAGCAGCCCCTGGGGTAGCGGTAACAATGAGCAGTTCTTC. Amino acids: CASSPWGSGNNEQFF. The chain joins TRBV7-9 to TRBJ2-1, with a tentative D call TRBD2 (6 bases). This CDR3 comprises 15 residues. Germline lookup yields CDR1 SEHNR and CDR2 FQNEAQ (reference sequence). With 5 bases removed from V and 5 bases from J, the gap between germline ends came to 16 bases.